This T cell receptor (beta chain) was obtained from a study of blood T cell repertoires in COVID-19. TCRdb keeps only in-frame clones here, not all; method: immunoSEQ multiplex PCR. The table includes about 240,000 clones, 82% detected once. This clone showed up just a few times. The germline gives CDR1 SGHDN, CDR2 FVKESK. With 4 bases clipped from V and 4 bases from J, the junction kept 9 bases outside the gene matches. The CDR3 length is 16 residues. This clonotype was sampled from a woman aged 18-35 years with acute or convalescent COVID-19. V gene TRBV14 combines with J gene TRBJ2-1, with 8 bases identical to TRBD2. The specimen sequenced was peripheral blood. The CDR3: CASSPRIGLAYNEQFF. The CDR3 nucleotides are TGTGCCAGCAGCCCAAGAATCGGACTAGCTTACAATGAGCAGTTCTTC. Together with reference TRBV14 and TRBJ2-1, the CDR3 gives the full variable domain: EAGVTQFPSHSVIEKGQTVTLRCDPISGHDNLYWYRRVMGKEIKFLLHFVKESKQDESGMPNNRFLAERTGGTYSTLKVQPAELEDSGVYFCASSPRIGLAYNEQFFGPGTRLTVL.